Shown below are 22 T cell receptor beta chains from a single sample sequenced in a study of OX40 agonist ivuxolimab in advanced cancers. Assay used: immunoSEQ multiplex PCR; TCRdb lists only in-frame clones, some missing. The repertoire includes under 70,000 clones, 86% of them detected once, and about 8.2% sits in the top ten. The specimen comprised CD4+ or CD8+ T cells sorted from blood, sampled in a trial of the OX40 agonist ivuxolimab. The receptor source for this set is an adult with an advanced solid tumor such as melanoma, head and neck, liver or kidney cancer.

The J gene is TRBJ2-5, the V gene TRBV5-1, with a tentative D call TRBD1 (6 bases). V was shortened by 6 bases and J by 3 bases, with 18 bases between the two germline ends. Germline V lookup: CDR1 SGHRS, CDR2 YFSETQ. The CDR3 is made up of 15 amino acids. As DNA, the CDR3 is TGCGCCAGCACCCTACAGGGTTGGCTTAAAGAGACCCAGTACTTC. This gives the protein CASTLQGWLKETQYF.

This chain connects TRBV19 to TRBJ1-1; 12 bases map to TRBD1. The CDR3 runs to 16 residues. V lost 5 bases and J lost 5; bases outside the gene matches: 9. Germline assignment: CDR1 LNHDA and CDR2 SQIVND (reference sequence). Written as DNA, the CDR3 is TGTGCCAGTAGTTTGGGGACAGGGGGCGTTCGGACTGAAGCTTTCTTT. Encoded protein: CASSLGTGGVRTEAFF.

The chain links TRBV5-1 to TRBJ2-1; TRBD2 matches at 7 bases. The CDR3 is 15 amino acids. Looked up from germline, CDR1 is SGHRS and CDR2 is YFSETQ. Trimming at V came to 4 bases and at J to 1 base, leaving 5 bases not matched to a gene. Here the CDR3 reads CASSPGLGSYNEQFF. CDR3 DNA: TGCGCCAGCAGCCCAGGACTAGGGTCCTACAATGAGCAGTTCTTC.

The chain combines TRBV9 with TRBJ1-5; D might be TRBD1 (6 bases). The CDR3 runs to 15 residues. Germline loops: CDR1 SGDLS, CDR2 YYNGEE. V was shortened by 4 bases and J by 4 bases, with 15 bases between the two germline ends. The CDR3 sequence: CASSPQGDRNQPQHF. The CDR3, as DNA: TGTGCCAGCAGCCCACAGGGCGATCGAAATCAGCCCCAGCATTTT.

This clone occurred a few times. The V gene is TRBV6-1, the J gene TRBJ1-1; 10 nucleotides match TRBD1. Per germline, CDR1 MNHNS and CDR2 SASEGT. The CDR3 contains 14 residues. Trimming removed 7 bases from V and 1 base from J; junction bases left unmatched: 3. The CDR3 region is CASIRDRGNTEAFF. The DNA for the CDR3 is TGTGCCAGCATTCGGGACAGGGGGAACACTGAAGCTTTCTTT.

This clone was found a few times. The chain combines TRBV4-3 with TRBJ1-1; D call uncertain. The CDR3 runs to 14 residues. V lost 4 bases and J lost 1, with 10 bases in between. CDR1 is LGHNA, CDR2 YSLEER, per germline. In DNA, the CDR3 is TGCGCCAGCAGCCTACAAAGGGAGAACACTGAAGCTTTCTTT. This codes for CASSLQRENTEAFF.

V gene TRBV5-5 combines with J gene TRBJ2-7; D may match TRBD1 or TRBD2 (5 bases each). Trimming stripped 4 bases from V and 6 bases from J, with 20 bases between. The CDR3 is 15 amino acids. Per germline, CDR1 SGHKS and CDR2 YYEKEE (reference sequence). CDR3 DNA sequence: TGTGCCAGCAGCCGGGACCGGGGTGGTACGGCCGAGCAGTACTTC. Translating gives CASSRDRGGTAEQYF. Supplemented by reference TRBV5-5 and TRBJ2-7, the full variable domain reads DAGVTQSPTHLIKTRGQQVTLRCSPISGHKSVSWYQQVLGQGPQFIFQYYEKEERGRGNFPDRFSARQFPNYSSELNVNALLLGDSALYLCASSRDRGGTAEQYFGPGTRLTVT.

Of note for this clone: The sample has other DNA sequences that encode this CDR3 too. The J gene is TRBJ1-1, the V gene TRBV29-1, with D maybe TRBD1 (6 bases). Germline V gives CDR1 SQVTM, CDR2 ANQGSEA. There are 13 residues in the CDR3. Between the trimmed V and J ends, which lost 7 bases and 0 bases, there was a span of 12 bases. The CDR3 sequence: CSARTEMNTEAFF. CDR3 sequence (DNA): TGCAGCGCTAGGACAGAGATGAACACTGAAGCTTTCTTT.

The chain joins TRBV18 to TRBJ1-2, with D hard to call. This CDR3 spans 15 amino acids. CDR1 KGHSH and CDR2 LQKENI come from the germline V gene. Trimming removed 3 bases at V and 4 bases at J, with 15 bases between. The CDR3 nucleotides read TGTGCCAGCTCACCTCAGCGGTCGTCCCCCTATGGCTACACCTTC. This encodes CASSPQRSSPYGYTF. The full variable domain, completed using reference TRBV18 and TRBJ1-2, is NAGVMQNPRHLVRRRGQEARLRCSPMKGHSHVYWYRQLPEEGLKFMVYLQKENIIDESGMPKERFSAEFPKEGPSILRIQQVVRGDSAAYFCASSPQRSSPYGYTFGSGTRLTVV.

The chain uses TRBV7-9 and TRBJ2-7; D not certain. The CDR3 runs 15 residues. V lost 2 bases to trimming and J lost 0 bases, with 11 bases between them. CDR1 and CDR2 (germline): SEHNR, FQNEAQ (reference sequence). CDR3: CASSLTAFSSYEQYF. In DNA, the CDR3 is TGTGCCAGCAGCTTAACTGCGTTCAGCTCCTACGAGCAGTACTTC.

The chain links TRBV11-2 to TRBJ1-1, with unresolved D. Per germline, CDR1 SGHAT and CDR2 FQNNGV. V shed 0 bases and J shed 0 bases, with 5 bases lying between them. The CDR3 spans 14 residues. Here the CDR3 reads CASSLDLVNTEAFF. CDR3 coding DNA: TGTGCCAGCAGCTTAGATCTAGTGAACACTGAAGCTTTCTTT.

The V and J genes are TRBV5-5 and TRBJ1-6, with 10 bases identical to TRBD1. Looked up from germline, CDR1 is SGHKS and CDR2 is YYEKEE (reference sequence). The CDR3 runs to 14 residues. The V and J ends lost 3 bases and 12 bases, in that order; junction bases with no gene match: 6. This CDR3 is CASSWTGGREPLHF. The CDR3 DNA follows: TGTGCCAGCAGCTGGACAGGGGGACGGGAACCCCTCCACTTT. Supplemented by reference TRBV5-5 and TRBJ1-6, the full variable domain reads DAGVTQSPTHLIKTRGQQVTLRCSPISGHKSVSWYQQVLGQGPQFIFQYYEKEERGRGNFPDRFSARQFPNYSSELNVNALLLGDSALYLCASSWTGGREPLHFGNGTRLTVT.

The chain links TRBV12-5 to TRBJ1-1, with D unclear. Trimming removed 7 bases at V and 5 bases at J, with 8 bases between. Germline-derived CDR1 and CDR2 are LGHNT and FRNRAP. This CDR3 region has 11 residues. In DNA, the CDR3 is TGTGCTAGTGTTATTGTAACTGAAGCTTTCTTT. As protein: CASVIVTEAFF.

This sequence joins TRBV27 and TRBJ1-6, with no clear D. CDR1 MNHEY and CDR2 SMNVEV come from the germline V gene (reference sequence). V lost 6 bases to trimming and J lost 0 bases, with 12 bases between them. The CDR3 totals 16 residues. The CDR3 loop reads CASRGTVSSYNSPLHF. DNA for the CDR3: TGTGCCAGCAGGGGAACCGTAAGCTCCTATAATTCACCCCTCCACTTT.

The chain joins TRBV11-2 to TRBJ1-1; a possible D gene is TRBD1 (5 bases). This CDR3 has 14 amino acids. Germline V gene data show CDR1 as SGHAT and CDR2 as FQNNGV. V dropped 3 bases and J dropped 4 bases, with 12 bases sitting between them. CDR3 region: CASSLQGGTTEAFF. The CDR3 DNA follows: TGTGCCAGCAGCTTGCAGGGAGGGACCACTGAAGCTTTCTTT.

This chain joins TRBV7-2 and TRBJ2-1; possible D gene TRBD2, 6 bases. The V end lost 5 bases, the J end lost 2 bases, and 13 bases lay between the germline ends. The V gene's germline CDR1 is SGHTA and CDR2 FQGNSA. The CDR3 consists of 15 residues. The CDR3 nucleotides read TGTGCCAGCAGCCCCTTGTCGGGGGCCTACAATGAGCAGTTCTTC. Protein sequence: CASSPLSGAYNEQFF.

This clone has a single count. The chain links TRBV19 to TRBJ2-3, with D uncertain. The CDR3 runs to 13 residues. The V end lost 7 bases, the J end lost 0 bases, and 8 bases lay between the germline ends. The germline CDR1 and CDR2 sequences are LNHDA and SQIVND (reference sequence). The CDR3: CASKTPSTDTQYF. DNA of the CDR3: TGTGCCAGTAAAACTCCCAGCACAGATACGCAGTATTTT.

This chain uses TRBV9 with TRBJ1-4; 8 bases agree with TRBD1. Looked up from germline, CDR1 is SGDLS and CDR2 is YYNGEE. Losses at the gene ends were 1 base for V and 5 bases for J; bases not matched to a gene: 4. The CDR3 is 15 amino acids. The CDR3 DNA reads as TGTGCCAGCAGCGTACTCGCAGGGGGCAATGAAAAACTGTTTTTT. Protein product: CASSVLAGGNEKLFF.

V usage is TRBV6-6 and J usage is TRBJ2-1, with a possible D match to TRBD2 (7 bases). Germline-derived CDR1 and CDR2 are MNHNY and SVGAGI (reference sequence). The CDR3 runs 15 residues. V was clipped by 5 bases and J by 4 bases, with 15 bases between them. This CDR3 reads CASSDPGGGYNEQFF. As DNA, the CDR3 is TGTGCCAGCAGTGACCCGGGGGGCGGTTACAATGAGCAGTTCTTC.

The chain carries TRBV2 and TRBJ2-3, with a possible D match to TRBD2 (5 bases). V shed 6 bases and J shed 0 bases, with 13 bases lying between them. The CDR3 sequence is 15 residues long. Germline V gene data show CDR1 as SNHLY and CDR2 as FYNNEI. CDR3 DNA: TGTGCCAGCAGCGGGCTCCGGGGAAGCACAGATACGCAGTATTTT. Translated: CASSGLRGSTDTQYF.

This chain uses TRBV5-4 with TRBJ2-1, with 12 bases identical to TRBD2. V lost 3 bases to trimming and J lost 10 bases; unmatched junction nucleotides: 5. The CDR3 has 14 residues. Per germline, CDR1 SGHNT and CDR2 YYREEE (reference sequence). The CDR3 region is CASSSGLAGREQFF. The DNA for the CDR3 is TGTGCCAGCAGCTCCGGACTAGCGGGGCGGGAGCAGTTCTTC.

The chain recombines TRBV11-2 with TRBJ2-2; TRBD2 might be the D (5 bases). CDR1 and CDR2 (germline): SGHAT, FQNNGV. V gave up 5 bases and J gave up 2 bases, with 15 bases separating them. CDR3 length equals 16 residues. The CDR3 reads CASSPPRGLNTGELFF. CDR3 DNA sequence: TGTGCCAGCAGCCCCCCTCGAGGACTCAACACCGGGGAGCTGTTTTTT.